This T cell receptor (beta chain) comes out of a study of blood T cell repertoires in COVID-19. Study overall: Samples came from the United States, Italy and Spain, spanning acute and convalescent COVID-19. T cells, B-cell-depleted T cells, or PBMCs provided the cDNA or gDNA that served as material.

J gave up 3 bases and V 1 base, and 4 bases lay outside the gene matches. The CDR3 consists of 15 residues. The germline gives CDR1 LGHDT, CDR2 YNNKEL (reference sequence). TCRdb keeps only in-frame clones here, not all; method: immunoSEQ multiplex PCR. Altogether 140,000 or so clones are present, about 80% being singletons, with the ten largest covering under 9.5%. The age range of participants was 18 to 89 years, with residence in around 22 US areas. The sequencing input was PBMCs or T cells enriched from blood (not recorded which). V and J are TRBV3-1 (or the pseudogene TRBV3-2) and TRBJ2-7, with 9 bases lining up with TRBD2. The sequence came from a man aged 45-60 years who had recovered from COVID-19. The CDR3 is CASSQGSSGVYEQYF. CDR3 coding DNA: TGTGCCAGCAGCCAAGGTTCTAGCGGGGTCTACGAGCAGTACTTC.